These 30 T cell receptor beta chains originate from one sample sequenced in a study of blood T cells in healthy people across ages. Then a second PCR, running about 7 to 11 cycles, was carried out with a sample-barcoded 5' primer and a J-beta primer mix. In TCRdb, the 5' RACE reads were re-called with MiXCR into one record per CDR3 protein. This table has about 720,000 distinct CDR3 sequences, 22% appearing once. Material for sequencing was blood. All receptors derive from a man between 65 and 85 years old in good health.

This chain's CDR3 is CSARNGANVLTF. The CDR3 DNA sequence: TGCAGTGCTAGAAATGGGGCCAACGTCCTGACTTTC. The chain employs TRBV20-1 and TRBJ2-6; D is uncertain. The CDR3 totals 12 residues. Germline V CDR1 and CDR2: DFQATT, SNEGSKA (reference sequence). The V end lost 2 bases, the J end lost 3 bases, and 2 bases lay between the germline ends.

To note about this clonotype: A much larger clone is a single base away; this may be a read error. The chain combines TRBV29-1 with TRBJ2-5; 8 positions match TRBD1. Germline V lookup: CDR1 SQVTM, CDR2 ANQGSEA. The CDR3 extends over 13 amino acids. The CDR3 DNA reads TGCAGCGCCGCGAGGACAGGGCAAGGGACCCAGTACTTC. It yields the protein CSAARTGQGTQYF.

This clonotype was counted only a few times. The chain is built from TRBV11-3 and TRBJ2-7; D is undetermined. The V end lost 2 bases, the J end lost 0 bases, and 8 bases lay between the germline ends. Germline CDR1 SGHNT, CDR2 YENEEA. CDR3 length: 14 residues. CDR3 sequence: CASSLTRNSYEQYV. CDR3 coding DNA: TGTGCCAGCAGCTTAACCAGGAACTCCTACGAGCAGTACGTC.

V usage is TRBV5-1 and J usage is TRBJ1-6; D might be TRBD1 (5 bases). Germline V lookup: CDR1 SGHRS, CDR2 YFSETQ. Trimming removed 0 bases from V and 9 bases from J, with 7 bases in between. The CDR3 sequence is 13 residues long. Here the CDR3 reads CASSLAGSSPLHF. CDR3 nucleotide sequence: TGCGCCAGCAGCTTGGCAGGGAGTTCACCCCTCCACTTT.

The CDR3 protein is CSARHSSYEQYF. The DNA for the CDR3 is TGCAGTGCTAGACACAGTTCCTACGAGCAGTACTTC. The chain carries TRBV20-1 and TRBJ2-7; D gene uncertain. This CDR3 is built from 12 residues. Looked up from germline, CDR1 is DFQATT and CDR2 is SNEGSKA (reference sequence). V was pared by 2 bases and J by 1 base, with 6 bases between.

In DNA, the CDR3 is TGTGCCAGCAGCTTAGTCGGGAAAGGCAACTCTTCTGCGGTCACAGATACGCAGTATTTT. This encodes CASSLVGKGNSSAVTDTQYF. The chain employs TRBV7-2 and TRBJ2-3; a possible D gene is TRBD2 (5 bases). V was trimmed by 1 base and J by 2 bases, leaving 25 bases between them. From germline, CDR1 is SGHTA and CDR2 FQGNSA. The CDR3 totals 20 residues.

This clonotype was counted only a few times. The rearrangement uses TRBV9 and TRBJ1-2; the match to TRBD1 covers 9 bases. This CDR3 is 15 amino acids long. Germline trimming cut 3 bases from V and 5 bases from J; bases unmatched to any gene: 8. Germline CDR1 is SGDLS and CDR2 is YYNGEE. CDR3 nucleotides: TGTGCCAGCAGCGAGAAGGGACAGGGTCATTATGGCTACACCTTC. This translates into CASSEKGQGHYGYTF.

This chain uses TRBV5-1 with TRBJ2-5; the match to TRBD1 covers 7 bases. Germline V gives CDR1 SGHRS, CDR2 YFSETQ. The trim removed 4 bases at V and 7 bases at J, leaving 7 bases unmatched. The CDR3 consists of 13 residues. In DNA, the CDR3 is TGCGCCAGCAGCAAGGGACAGTTAGGGACCCAGTACTTC. Translated, it gives CASSKGQLGTQYF.

Only a few counts were recorded for this clonotype. This chain connects TRBV29-1 to TRBJ1-2; maybe TRBD1 (6 bases). Germline V lookup: CDR1 SQVTM, CDR2 ANQGSEA. CDR3 size: 14 residues. V shed 7 bases and J shed 3 bases, with 18 bases lying between them. This CDR3 is CSAIMPGEDYGYTF. In DNA, the CDR3 is TGCAGCGCCATTATGCCAGGGGAAGACTATGGCTACACCTTC.

The V gene is TRBV29-1, the J gene TRBJ1-2, with D possibly being TRBD1 (5 bases). Germline loops: CDR1 SQVTM, CDR2 ANQGSEA. With 5 bases removed from V and 2 bases from J, the gap between germline ends came to 12 bases. The CDR3 length is 13 residues. In DNA, the CDR3 is TGCAGCGTTAGATTACAGGCCAACTATGGCTACACCTTC. Encoded protein: CSVRLQANYGYTF.

This clonotype was observed a handful of times. This chain joins TRBV6-1 and TRBJ2-7; D ambiguous. This CDR3 has 14 amino acids. Between the trimmed V and J ends, which lost 7 bases and 0 bases, there was a span of 13 bases. The germline CDR1 and CDR2 sequences are MNHNS and SASEGT. The CDR3 DNA follows: TGTGCCAGCATGGGCAGGCACATCTCCTACGAGCAGTACGTC. It codes for CASMGRHISYEQYV.

V is TRBV6-5 and J is TRBJ2-7; 8 nucleotides agree with TRBD1. V was pared by 5 bases and J by 0 bases, with 0 bases of the junction left unmatched. CDR1 MNHEY and CDR2 SVGAGI come from the germline V gene. The CDR3 runs 13 residues. DNA for the CDR3: TGTGCCAGCAGTCAGGGGGCCTCCTACGAGCAGTACGTC. Encoded protein: CASSQGASYEQYV.

This clonotype appeared a few times. This chain joins TRBV5-1 and TRBJ2-7; D remains ambiguous. TRBJ2-1 matches the DNA end more closely, so the J call is doubtful. This CDR3 region has 15 residues. Germline loops: CDR1 SGHRS, CDR2 YFSETQ. In nucleotides, the CDR3 is TGCGCCAGCAGCTTGGTTCTAGATGGCTACAATGAGCAGTTCTTC. Residues: CASSLVLDGYNEQFF.

V gene TRBV7-9 combines with J gene TRBJ1-2; no firm D call. There are 14 residues in the CDR3. V gave up 1 base and J gave up 8 bases, with 14 bases separating them. CDR1 is SEHNR and CDR2 is FQNEAQ in the germline V gene (reference sequence). DNA for the CDR3: TGTGCCAGCAGCTTAGGAGGGCAGAGTAAAGGCTACACCTTC. This encodes CASSLGGQSKGYTF.

The CDR3 DNA reads as TGCAGTGCCGGGACAGCTCCAGACACAGATACGCAGTATTTT. It specifies CSAGTAPDTDTQYF. The rearrangement uses TRBV20-1 and TRBJ2-3; TRBD1 matches at 7 bases. Per the germline V gene, CDR1 is DFQATT and CDR2 is SNEGSKA (reference sequence). The CDR3 runs to 14 residues. Unmatched junction bases numbered 8, after V lost 6 bases and J lost 2 bases.

This clonotype was seen a single time. V and J are TRBV10-3 and TRBJ2-4; tentative D call: TRBD2 (7 bases). V was trimmed by 2 bases and J by 1 base, leaving 15 bases between them. The CDR3 covers 17 residues. Germline CDR1 is ENHRY and CDR2 is SYGVKD. The CDR3 sequence: CAISERRGGQAKNIQYF. The CDR3 nucleotides read TGTGCCATCAGTGAGCGAAGGGGGGGGCAGGCCAAAAACATTCAGTACTTC.

As for this clonotype: This may stem from a read error, because a much larger clone lies one nucleotide away. Because it lacks the conserved phenylalanine or tryptophan at the end, this CDR3 is likely a read error. The V gene is TRBV5-1, the J gene TRBJ1-1, with D hard to call. The CDR3 consists of 13 residues. Germline V gene sequence: CDR1 SGHRS, CDR2 YFSETQ. V lost 8 bases to trimming and J lost 0 bases, with 11 bases between them. CDR3 sequence: CASRSQLNTEAFS. CDR3 in DNA: TGCGCCAGTCGGTCCCAGCTGAACACTGAAGCTTTCTCT.

This clonotype was observed at least ten times. The chain employs TRBV12-3 or TRBV12-4 and TRBJ2-1, with D maybe TRBD2 (5 bases). V was pared by 0 bases and J by 4 bases, with 13 bases between. The CDR3 contains 16 residues. CDR3: CASSLAGSAGYNEQFF. The CDR3 region has the DNA TGTGCCAGCAGTTTAGCTGGTAGCGCTGGGTACAATGAGCAGTTCTTC.

As regards this clonotype: The missing conserved phenylalanine or tryptophan at the end of this CDR3 makes a read error likely. The chain carries TRBV20-1 and TRBJ2-1; 8 bases fit TRBD2. The DNA end lines up better with TRBJ2-5; the J call may be wrong. CDR1 and CDR2 (germline): DFQATT, SNEGSKA (reference sequence). The CDR3 is made up of 17 amino acids. CDR3 loop: CSAPLAAGTSDSETQYL. The CDR3 coding sequence is TGCAGTGCTCCCCTCGCGGCCGGGACTAGTGATTCTGAGACCCAGTACCTC.

The J gene is TRBJ2-7, the V gene TRBV28, with 8 nucleotides matching TRBD1. Germline-derived CDR1 and CDR2 are MDHEN and SYDVKM. This CDR3 is built from 14 residues. The CDR3 here is CASSSGTGSLWANV. The CDR3 nucleotides are TGTGCCAGCAGCTCCGGGACAGGTTCTTTGTGGGCTAACGTC.

This clonotype showed up just a few times. The germline gene is not matched at one end of the junction; a read error may be the cause. The gene calls are TRBV12-3 or TRBV12-4 and TRBJ1-1, with a possible D match to TRBD1 (5 bases). This CDR3 is built from 13 residues. The CDR3 sequence: CTSSSAGGLEAFF. DNA of the CDR3: TGTACCAGCAGCTCCGCGGGGGGTCTTGAAGCTTTCTTT.

This clonotype was counted only a few times. The chain links TRBV7-2 to TRBJ1-2, with 8 bases matching TRBD1. The V and J ends lost 3 bases and 4 bases, in that order; junction bases with no gene match: 4. Germline CDR1 reads SGHTA; CDR2 reads FQGNSA. The CDR3 contains 14 residues. The DNA for the CDR3 is TGTGCCAGCAGCTTCGCAGGGGGCGTCTATGGCTACACCTTC. As protein: CASSFAGGVYGYTF. The entire variable domain, with the rest obtained from reference TRBV7-2 and TRBJ1-2, is as follows: GAGVSQSPSNKVTEKGKDVELRCDPISGHTALYWYRQSLGQGLEFLIYFQGNSAPDKSGLPSDRFSAERTGGSVSTLTIQRTQQEDSAVYLCASSFAGGVYGYTFGSGTRLTVV.

This clonotype was seen at least ten times. V is TRBV19 and J is TRBJ2-1; TRBD2 agrees at 16 bases. The CDR3 has 16 residues. The ends lost 4 bases at V and 8 bases at J; junction bases unmatched: 5. Germline values: CDR1 LNHDA, CDR2 SQIVND (reference sequence). DNA of the CDR3: TGTGCCAGTAGTACCGGGACTAGCGGGGGGGTCGATGAGCAGTTCTTC. Encoded protein: CASSTGTSGGVDEQFF. Full variable domain (missing parts from reference TRBV19 and TRBJ2-1): DGGITQSPKYLFRKEGQNVTLSCEQNLNHDAMYWYRQDPGQGLRLIYYSQIVNDFQKGDIAEGYSVSREKKESFPLTVTSAQKNPTAFYLCASSTGTSGGVDEQFFGPGTRLTVL.

This clonotype was seen a handful of times. The chain has TRBV9 and TRBJ2-3, with D hard to call. The CDR3 has 12 residues. The V end lost 2 bases, the J end lost 6 bases, and 7 bases lay between the germline ends. Germline-derived CDR1 and CDR2 are SGDLS and YYNGEE. CDR3 residues: CASSVLGDTQYF. The DNA for the CDR3 is TGTGCCAGCAGCGTCTTGGGGGATACGCAGTATTTT.

The chain uses TRBV29-1 and TRBJ2-1; TRBD2 matches at 8 bases. J gave up 6 bases and V 8 bases, and 6 bases lay outside the gene matches. CDR3 length: 12 residues. CDR1 is SQVTM and CDR2 is ANQGSEA in the germline V gene. CDR3 sequence reads: CSSREGSNEQFF. CDR3 bases: TGCAGCTCACGGGAGGGGAGCAATGAGCAGTTCTTC.

This clonotype showed up just a few times. The chain couples TRBV12-3 or TRBV12-4 to TRBJ2-2; D not certain. Trimming took 7 bases from V and 0 from J, leaving 12 bases between them. The CDR3 is 15 residues long. The CDR3 coding sequence is TGTGCCAGCACCCTGGACCACGCGAACACCGGGGAGCTGTTTTTT. Its translation is CASTLDHANTGELFF.

In this sample, this clonotype turned up many times. The V call is TRBV7-9, the J call TRBJ1-2, with 8 bases matching TRBD1. Losses at the gene ends were 5 bases for V and 0 bases for J; bases not matched to a gene: 8. CDR3 length: 16 amino acids. Germline values: CDR1 SEHNR, CDR2 FQNEAQ (reference sequence). The CDR3, as DNA: TGTGCCAGCAGCCCGGGACAGGACCTCTCTAACTATGGCTACACCTTC. Its protein is CASSPGQDLSNYGYTF.

This clonotype was observed a few times. The V call is TRBV18, the J call TRBJ1-5; 7 bases map to TRBD1. This CDR3 has 15 residues. Germline V gives CDR1 KGHSH, CDR2 LQKENI. J gave up 4 bases and V 4 bases, and 7 bases lay outside the gene matches. This CDR3 is CASSQREGANQPQHF. The CDR3 coding sequence is TGTGCCAGCTCACAGCGTGAGGGGGCTAATCAGCCCCAGCATTTT.

This clonotype was seen more than once but under ten times. This chain connects TRBV9 to TRBJ1-4, with 8 bases aligning to TRBD1. This CDR3 comprises 14 residues. The ends lost 4 bases at V and 7 bases at J; junction bases unmatched: 6. The germline gives CDR1 SGDLS, CDR2 YYNGEE. The chain's CDR3 is CASSPAGGGEKLFF. The DNA of the CDR3 is TGTGCCAGCAGCCCCGCAGGGGGCGGTGAAAAACTGTTTTTT. Full variable domain (rest looked up from reference TRBV9 and TRBJ1-4): DSGVTQTPKHLITATGQRVTLRCSPRSGDLSVYWYQQSLDQGLQFLIQYYNGEERAKGNILERFSAQQFPDLHSELNLSSLELGDSALYFCASSPAGGGEKLFFGSGTQLSVL.

This clonotype has more than one count but fewer than ten. V and J are TRBV6-5 and TRBJ2-7, with D possibly matching TRBD1 (6 bases). Germline V gives CDR1 MNHEY, CDR2 SVGAGI. The CDR3 loop spans 14 amino acids. V gave up 2 bases and J gave up 6 bases, with 14 bases separating them. The CDR3 spells CASSYNQGLGEQYF. For the CDR3, the DNA is TGTGCCAGCAGTTACAACCAGGGGTTGGGCGAGCAGTACTTC.